This T cell receptor (beta chain) emerged from a study of blood T cells in healthy people across ages. Study-wide findings and caveats: Nothing was known about donor CMV status, and this possibly confounded expanded clonotype changes. Roughly linear age-related decline in beta diversity appeared, significant by age 40.

CDR1 is DFQATT, CDR2 SNEGSKA, per germline (reference sequence). Trimming removed 3 bases at V and 7 bases at J, with 13 bases between. CDR3 length: 12 amino acids. Points on this clonotype: No antigen is known for it.

Sample donors were healthy Caucasian individuals that came from Russia, aged roughly 6 to 95. PCR was performed a second time for about 7 to 11 cycles using a sample-barcoded 5' primer and a J-beta primer mix. Each cDNA was tagged by a template-switch adaptor containing 12 random nucleotides. In TCRdb, the 5' RACE reads were re-called with MiXCR into one record per CDR3 protein. Of around 1,000,000 distinct CDR3 sequences listed, more than 30% are singletons. The sequence came from a man between 18 and 29 years old in good health. The chain uses TRBV20-1 and TRBJ2-7; no clear D. Material for sequencing was blood. CDR3 residues: CSARSPLDEQYF. The CDR3 DNA reads TGCAGTGCTAGGAGCCCCTTGGATGAGCAGTACTTC.